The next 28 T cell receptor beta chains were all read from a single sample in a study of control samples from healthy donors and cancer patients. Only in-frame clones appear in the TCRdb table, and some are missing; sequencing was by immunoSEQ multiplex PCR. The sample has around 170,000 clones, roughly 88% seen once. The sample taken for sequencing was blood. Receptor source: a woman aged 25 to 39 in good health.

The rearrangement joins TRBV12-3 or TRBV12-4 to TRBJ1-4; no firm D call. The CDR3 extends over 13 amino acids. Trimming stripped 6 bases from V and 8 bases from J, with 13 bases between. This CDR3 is CASSPRSEEKLFF. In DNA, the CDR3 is TGTGCCAGCAGCCCCCGGTCAGAAGAAAAACTGTTTTTT.

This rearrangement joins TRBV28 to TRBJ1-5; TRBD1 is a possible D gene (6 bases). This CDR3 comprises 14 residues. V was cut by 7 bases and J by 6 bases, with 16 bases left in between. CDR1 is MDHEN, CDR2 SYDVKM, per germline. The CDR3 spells CASIRGGEGQPQHF. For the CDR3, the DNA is TGTGCCAGCATTAGGGGGGGAGAAGGTCAGCCCCAGCATTTT. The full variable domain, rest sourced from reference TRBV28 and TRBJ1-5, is DVKVTQSSRYLVKRTGEKVFLECVQDMDHENMFWYRQDPGLGLRLIYFSYDVKMKEKGDIPEGYSVSREKKERFSLILESASTNQTSMYLCASIRGGEGQPQHFGDGTRLSIL.

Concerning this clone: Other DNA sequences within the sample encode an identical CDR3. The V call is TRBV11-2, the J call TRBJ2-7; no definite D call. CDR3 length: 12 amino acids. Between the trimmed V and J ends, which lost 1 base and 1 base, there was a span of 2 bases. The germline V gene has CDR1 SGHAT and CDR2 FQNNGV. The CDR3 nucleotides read TGTGCCAGCAGCTTAGGGTCCTACGAGCAGTACTTC. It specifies CASSLGSYEQYF.

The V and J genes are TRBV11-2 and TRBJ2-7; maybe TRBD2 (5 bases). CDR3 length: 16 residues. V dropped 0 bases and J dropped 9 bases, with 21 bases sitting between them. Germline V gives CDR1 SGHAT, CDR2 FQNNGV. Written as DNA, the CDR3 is TGTGCCAGCAGCTTAGAAGCGGCGTTTCAAAAATCAGGGCAGTACTTC. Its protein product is CASSLEAAFQKSGQYF.

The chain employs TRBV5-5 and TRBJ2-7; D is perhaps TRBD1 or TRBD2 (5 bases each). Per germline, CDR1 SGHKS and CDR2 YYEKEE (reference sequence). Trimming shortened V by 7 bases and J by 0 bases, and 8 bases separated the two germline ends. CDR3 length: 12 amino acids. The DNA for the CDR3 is TGTGCCAGCCGGGGCAGCTCCTACGAGCAGTACGTC. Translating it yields CASRGSSYEQYV.

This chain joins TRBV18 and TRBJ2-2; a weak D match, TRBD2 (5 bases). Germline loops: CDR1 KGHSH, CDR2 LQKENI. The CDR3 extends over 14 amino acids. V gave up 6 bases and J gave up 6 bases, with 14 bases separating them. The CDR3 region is CASSPILGPGELFF. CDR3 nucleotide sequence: TGTGCCAGCTCCCCAATACTAGGACCCGGGGAGCTGTTTTTT.

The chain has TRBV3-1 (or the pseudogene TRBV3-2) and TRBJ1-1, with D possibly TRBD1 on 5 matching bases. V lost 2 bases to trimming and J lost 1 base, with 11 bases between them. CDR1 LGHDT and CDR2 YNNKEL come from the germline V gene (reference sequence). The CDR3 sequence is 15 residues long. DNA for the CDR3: TGTGCCAGCAGCCAAACTGACAGACCGAACACTGAAGCTTTCTTT. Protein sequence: CASSQTDRPNTEAFF.

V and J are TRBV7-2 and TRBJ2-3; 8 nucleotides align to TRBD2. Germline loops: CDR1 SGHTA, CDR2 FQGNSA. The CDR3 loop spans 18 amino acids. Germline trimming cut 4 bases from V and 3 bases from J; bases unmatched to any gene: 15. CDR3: CASSSRRIAGGRTDTQYF. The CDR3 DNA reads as TGTGCCAGCAGCTCCCGTAGGATCGCGGGAGGTCGGACAGATACGCAGTATTTT.

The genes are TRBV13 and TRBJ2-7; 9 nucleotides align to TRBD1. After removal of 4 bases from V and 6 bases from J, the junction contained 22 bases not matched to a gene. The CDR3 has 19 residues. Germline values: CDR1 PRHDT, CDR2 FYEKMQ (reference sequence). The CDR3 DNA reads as TGTGCCAGCAGCTCGTCTCCATTCCTTACCGGGACAGGGCAGGGCGAGCAGTACTTC. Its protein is CASSSSPFLTGTGQGEQYF.

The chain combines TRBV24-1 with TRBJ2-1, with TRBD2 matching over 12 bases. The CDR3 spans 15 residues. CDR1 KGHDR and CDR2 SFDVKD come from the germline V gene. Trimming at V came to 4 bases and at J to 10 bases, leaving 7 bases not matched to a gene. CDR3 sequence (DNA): TGTGCCACCAGTGAGCTAGCGGGGGGGCCCCACGAGCAGTTCTTC. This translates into CATSELAGGPHEQFF.

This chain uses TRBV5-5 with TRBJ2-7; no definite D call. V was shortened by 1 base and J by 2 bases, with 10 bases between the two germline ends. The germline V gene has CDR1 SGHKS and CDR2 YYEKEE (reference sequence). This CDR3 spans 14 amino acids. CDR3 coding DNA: TGTGCCAGCAGCTTGCGACTCGCAGCCTACGAGCAGTACTTC. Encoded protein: CASSLRLAAYEQYF.

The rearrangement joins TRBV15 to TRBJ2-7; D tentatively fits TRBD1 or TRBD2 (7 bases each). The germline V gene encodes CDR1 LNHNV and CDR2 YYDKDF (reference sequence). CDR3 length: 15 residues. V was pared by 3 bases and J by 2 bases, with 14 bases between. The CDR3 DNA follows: TGTGCCACCAGCAGCGGGGGGACAGTTGCCTACGAGCAGTACTTC. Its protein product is CATSSGGTVAYEQYF. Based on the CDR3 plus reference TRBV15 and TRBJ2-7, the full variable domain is DAMVIQNPRYQVTQFGKPVTLSCSQTLNHNVMYWYQQKSSQAPKLLFHYYDKDFNNEADTPDNFQSRRPNTSFCFLDIRSPGLGDTAMYLCATSSGGTVAYEQYFGPGTRLTVT.

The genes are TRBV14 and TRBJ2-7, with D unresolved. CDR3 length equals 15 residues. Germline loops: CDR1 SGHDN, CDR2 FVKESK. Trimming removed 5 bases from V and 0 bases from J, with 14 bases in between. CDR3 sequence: CASSSTFPSSYEQYV. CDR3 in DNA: TGTGCCAGCAGCTCTACGTTCCCGAGCTCCTACGAGCAGTACGTC.

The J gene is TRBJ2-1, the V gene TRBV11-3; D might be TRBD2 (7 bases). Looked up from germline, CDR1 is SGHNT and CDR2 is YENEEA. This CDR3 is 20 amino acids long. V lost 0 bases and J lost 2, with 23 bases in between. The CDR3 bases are TGTGCCAGCAGCTTAGAAAGGGCGGGGGCCGCAGATGCCCCCTACAATGAGCAGTTCTTC. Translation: CASSLERAGAADAPYNEQFF.

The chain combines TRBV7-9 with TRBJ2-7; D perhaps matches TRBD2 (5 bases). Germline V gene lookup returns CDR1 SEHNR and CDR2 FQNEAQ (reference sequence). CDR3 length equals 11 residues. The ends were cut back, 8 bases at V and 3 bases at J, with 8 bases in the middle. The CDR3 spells CASYEGYEQYF. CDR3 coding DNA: TGTGCCAGCTACGAGGGCTACGAGCAGTACTTC.

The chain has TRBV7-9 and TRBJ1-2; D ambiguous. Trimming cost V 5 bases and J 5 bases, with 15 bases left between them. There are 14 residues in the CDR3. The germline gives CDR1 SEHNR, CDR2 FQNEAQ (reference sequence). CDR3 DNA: TGTGCCAGCAGCCCGACGGACGGCGGGTATGGCTACACCTTC. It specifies CASSPTDGGYGYTF.

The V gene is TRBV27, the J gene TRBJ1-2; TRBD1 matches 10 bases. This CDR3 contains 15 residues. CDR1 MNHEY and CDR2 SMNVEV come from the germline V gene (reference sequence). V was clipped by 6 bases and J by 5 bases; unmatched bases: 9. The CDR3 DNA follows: TGTGCCAGCAGCGCCGGGACAGGGGTAGCGTATGGCTACACCTTC. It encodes CASSAGTGVAYGYTF.

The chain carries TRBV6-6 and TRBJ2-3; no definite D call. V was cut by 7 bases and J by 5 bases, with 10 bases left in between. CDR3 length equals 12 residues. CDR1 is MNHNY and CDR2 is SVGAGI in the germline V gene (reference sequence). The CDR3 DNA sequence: TGTGCCAGCACTTTGACGGGAGATACGCAGTATTTT. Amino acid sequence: CASTLTGDTQYF.

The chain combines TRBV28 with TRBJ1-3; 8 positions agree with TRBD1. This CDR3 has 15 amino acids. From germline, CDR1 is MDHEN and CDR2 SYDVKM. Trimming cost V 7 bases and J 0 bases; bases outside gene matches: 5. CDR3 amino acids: CASTWTGSSGNTIYF. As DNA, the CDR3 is TGTGCCAGCACCTGGACAGGGAGCTCTGGAAACACCATATATTTT.

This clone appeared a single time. The CDR3 here is CASSPGTGEFNYGYTF. In DNA form, the CDR3 reads TGTGCCAGCAGTCCCGGGACAGGGGAATTTAACTATGGCTACACCTTC. This chain connects TRBV28 to TRBJ1-2, with 10 bases matching TRBD1. This CDR3 region has 16 residues. J was trimmed by 1 base and V by 5 bases; bases with no gene match: 7. The germline CDR1 and CDR2 sequences are MDHEN and SYDVKM.

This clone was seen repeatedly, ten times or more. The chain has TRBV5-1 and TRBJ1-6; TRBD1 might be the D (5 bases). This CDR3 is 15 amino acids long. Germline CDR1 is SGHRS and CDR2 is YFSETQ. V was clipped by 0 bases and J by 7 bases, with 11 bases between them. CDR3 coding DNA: TGCGCCAGCAGCTTGGCCTTTGAGGGGAATTCACCCCTCCACTTT. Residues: CASSLAFEGNSPLHF.

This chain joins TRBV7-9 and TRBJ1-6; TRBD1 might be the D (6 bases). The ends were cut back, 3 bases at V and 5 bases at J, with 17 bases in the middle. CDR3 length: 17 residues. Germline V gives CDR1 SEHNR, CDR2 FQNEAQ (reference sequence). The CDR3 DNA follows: TGTGCCAGCAGCTTGGTTGTAGGGGGACGGCATAATTCACCCCTCCACTTT. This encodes CASSLVVGGRHNSPLHF.

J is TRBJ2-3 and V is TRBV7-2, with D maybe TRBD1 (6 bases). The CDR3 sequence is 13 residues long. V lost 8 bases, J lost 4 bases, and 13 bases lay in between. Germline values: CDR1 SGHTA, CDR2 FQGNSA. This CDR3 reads CASGRGGADTQYF. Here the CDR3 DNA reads TGTGCCAGCGGGAGAGGGGGTGCAGATACGCAGTATTTT.

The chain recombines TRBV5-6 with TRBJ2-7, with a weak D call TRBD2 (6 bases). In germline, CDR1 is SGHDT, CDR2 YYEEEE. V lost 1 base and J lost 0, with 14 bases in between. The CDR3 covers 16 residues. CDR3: CASSLIAAGSSYEQYF. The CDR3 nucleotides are TGTGCCAGCAGCTTGATTGCCGCGGGGAGCTCCTACGAGCAGTACTTC.

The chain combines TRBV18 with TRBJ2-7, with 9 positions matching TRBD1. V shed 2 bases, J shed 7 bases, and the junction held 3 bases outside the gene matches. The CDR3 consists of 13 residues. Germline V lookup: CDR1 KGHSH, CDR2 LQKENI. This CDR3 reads CASSPGTGWEQYF. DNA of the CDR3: TGTGCCAGCTCACCAGGGACAGGGTGGGAGCAGTACTTC. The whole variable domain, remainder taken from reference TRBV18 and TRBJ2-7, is NAGVMQNPRHLVRRRGQEARLRCSPMKGHSHVYWYRQLPEEGLKFMVYLQKENIIDESGMPKERFSAEFPKEGPSILRIQQVVRGDSAAYFCASSPGTGWEQYFGPGTRLTVT.

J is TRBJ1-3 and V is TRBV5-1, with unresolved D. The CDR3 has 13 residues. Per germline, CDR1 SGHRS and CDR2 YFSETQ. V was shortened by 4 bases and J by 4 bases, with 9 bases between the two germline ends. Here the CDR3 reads CASSLGVGNTIYF. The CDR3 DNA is TGCGCCAGCAGCCTGGGTGTAGGAAACACCATATATTTT.

CDR3 protein: CASTRGTNEKLFF. Here the CDR3 DNA reads TGTGCCAGTACGCGGGGAACTAATGAAAAACTGTTTTTT. The chain joins TRBV19 to TRBJ1-4; D unresolved. Germline CDR1 LNHDA, CDR2 SQIVND (reference sequence). CDR3 length: 13 residues. Trimming left V 7 bases short and J 1 base short, with 7 bases between.

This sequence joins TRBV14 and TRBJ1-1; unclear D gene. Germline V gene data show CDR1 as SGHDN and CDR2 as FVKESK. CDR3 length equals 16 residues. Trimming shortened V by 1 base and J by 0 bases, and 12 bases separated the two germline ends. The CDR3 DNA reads TGTGCCAGCAGCCAAGTTATGGGGATCATGAACACTGAAGCTTTCTTT. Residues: CASSQVMGIMNTEAFF.